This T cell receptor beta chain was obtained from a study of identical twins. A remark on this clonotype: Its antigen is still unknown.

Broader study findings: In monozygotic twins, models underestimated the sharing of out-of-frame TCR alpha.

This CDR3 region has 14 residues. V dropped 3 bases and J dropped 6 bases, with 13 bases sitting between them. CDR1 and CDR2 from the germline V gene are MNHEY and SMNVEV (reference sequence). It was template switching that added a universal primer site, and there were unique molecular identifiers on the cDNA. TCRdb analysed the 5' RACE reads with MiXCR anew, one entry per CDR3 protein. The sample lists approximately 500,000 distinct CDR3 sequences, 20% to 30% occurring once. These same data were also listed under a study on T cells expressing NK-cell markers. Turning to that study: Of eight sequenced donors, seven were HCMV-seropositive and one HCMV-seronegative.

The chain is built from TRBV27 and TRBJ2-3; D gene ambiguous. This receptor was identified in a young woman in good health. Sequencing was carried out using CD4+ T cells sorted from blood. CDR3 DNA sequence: TGTGCCAGCAGTTTCCGCCGGGCCGCGGATACGCAGTATTTT. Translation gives CASSFRRAADTQYF.